This T cell receptor (beta chain) was found in a study of T-cell reconstitution after alpha-beta-depleted transplantation in children. The study's findings and limits: After transplant, high TCRbeta diversity at day 60 in some patients arose from surviving recipient T cells and thymic progenitors. It was newly produced T cells that mostly accounted for T-cell counts and diversity one year after transplant.

The CDR3 length is 15 residues. Trimming stripped 8 bases from V and 1 base from J, with 17 bases between. During its preparation, the TCRbeta library received unique molecular identifiers. TCRdb analysed the PCR reads with MiXCR anew, one entry per CDR3 protein. The data show 550,000 to 600,000 distinct CDR3 sequences, more than 20% seen once. This clonotype has at least ten counts. Its antigen is currently unknown. The clonotype was recovered from a boy younger than two who had a stem cell transplant for acute myeloid leukemia, so the T cells may come from the graft donor. The source was PBMCs, mostly from graft donor cells, collected 360 days after TCRalphabeta/CD19-depleted stem cell transplant. The chain couples TRBV12-3 or TRBV12-4 to TRBJ2-5, with D perhaps matching TRBD1 (5 bases). CDR3 coding DNA: TGTGCCAGCTCACCAGTTTCAGGGTTCCAAGAGACCCAGTACTTC. Its protein product is CASSPVSGFQETQYF.